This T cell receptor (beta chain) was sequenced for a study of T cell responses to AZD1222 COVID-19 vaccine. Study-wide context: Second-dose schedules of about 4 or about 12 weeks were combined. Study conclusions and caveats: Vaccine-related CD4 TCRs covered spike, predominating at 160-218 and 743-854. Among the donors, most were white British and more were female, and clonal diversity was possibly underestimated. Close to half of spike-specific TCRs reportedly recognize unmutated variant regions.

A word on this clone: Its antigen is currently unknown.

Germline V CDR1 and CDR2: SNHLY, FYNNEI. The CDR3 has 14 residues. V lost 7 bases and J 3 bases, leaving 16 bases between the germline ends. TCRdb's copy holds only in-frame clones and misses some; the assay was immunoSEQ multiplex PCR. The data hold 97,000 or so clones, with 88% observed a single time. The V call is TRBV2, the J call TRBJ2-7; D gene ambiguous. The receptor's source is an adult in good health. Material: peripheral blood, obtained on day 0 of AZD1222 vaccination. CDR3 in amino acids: CASIMERNLYEQYF. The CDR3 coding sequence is TGTGCCAGCATTATGGAACGAAACCTCTACGAGCAGTACTTC. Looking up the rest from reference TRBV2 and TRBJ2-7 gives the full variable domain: EPEVTQTPSHQVTQMGQEVILRCVPISNHLYFYWYRQILGQKVEFLVSFYNNEISEKSEIFDDQFSVERPDGSNFTLKIRSTKLEDSAMYFCASIMERNLYEQYFGPGTRLTVT.